This TCR beta chain was sequenced for a study of T-cell reconstitution after alpha-beta-depleted transplantation in children. Unique molecular identifiers tagged the TCRbeta library. Each CDR3 protein gets one entry after TCRdb re-called the PCR reads with MiXCR. Among some 350,000 distinct CDR3 sequences listed, under 13% were seen once. This CDR3 region has 17 residues. Trimming removed 0 bases from V and 0 bases from J; junction bases left unmatched: 2. The V gene's germline CDR1 is SGHRS and CDR2 YFSETQ. The origin of this receptor is a human donor who donated a stem cell graft to a child with acute lymphoblastic leukemia. This chain uses TRBV5-1 with TRBJ1-3, with 11 bases identical to TRBD1. Sequenced material: PBMCs from the stem cell graft donor, taken from the stem cell graft. The CDR3 loop reads CASSLEGTGGSGNTIYF. CDR3 nucleotides: TGCGCCAGCAGCTTGGAAGGGACAGGGGGCTCTGGAAACACCATATATTTT.